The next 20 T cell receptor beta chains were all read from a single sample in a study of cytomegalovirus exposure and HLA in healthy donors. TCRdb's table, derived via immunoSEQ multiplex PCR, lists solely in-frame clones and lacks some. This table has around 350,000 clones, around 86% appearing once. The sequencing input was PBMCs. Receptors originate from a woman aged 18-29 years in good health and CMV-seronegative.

The CDR3 DNA follows: TGCGCCAGCAGCCAGGGCCTTGGACTAGCGAGGTACAATGAGCAGTTCTTC. This translates into CASSQGLGLARYNEQFF. The genes are TRBV4-1 and TRBJ2-1; 9 bases line up with TRBD2. V was pared by 3 bases and J by 4 bases, with 10 bases of the junction left unmatched. This CDR3 spans 17 amino acids. Germline V lookup: CDR1 MGHRA, CDR2 YSYEKL.

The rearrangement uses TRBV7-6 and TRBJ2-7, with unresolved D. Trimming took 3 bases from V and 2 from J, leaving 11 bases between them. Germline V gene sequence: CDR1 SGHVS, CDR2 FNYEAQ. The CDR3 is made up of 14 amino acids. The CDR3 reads CASSFISGPYEQYF. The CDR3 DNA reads TGTGCCAGCAGCTTCATATCTGGGCCCTACGAGCAGTACTTC.

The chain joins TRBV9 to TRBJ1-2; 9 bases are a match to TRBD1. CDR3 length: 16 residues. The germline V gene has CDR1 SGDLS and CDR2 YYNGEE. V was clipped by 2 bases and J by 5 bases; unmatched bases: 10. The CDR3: CASSVTGGTQHYGYTF. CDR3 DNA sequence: TGTGCCAGCAGCGTGACAGGGGGAACACAACATTATGGCTACACCTTC.

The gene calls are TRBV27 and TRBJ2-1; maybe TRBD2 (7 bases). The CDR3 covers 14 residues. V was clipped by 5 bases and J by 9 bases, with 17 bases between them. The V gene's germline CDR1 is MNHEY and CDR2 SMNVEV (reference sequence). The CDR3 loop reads CASSPFPGGSEQFF. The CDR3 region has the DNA TGTGCCAGCAGTCCCTTCCCGGGGGGCAGTGAGCAGTTCTTC.

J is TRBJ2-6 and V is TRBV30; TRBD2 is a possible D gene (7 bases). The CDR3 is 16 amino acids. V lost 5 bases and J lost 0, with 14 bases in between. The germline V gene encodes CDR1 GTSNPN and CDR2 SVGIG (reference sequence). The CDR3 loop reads CAWGRDTRSGANVLTF. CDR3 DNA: TGTGCCTGGGGGAGGGACACTCGCTCTGGGGCCAACGTCCTGACTTTC. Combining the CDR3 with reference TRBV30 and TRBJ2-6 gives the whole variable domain SQTIHQWPATLVQPVGSPLSLECTVEGTSNPNLYWYRQAAGRGLQLLFYSVGIGQISSEVPQNLSASRPQDRQFILSSKKLLLSDSGFYLCAWGRDTRSGANVLTFGAGSRLTVL.

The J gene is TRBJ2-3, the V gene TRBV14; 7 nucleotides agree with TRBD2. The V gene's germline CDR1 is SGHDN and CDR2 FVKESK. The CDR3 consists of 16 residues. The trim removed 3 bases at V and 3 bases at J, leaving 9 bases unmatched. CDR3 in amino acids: CASSHLTGLFTDTQYF. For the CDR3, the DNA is TGTGCCAGCAGCCACCTGACGGGACTATTTACAGATACGCAGTATTTT.

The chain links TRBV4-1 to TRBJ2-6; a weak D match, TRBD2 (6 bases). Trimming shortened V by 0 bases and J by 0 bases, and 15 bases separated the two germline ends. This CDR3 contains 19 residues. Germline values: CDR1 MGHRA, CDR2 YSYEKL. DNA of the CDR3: TGCGCCAGCAGCCAAGAGGAGTCGGGCGGGGACTCTGGGGCCAACGTCCTGACTTTC. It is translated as CASSQEESGGDSGANVLTF.

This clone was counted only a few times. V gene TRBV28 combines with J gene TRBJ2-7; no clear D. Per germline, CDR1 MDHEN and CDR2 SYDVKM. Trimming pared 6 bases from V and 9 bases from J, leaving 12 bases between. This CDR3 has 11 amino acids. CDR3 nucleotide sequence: TGTGCCAGCAGCCCGGGTGTGGGGCAGTACTTC. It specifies CASSPGVGQYF. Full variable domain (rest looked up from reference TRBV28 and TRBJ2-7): DVKVTQSSRYLVKRTGEKVFLECVQDMDHENMFWYRQDPGLGLRLIYFSYDVKMKEKGDIPEGYSVSREKKERFSLILESASTNQTSMYLCASSPGVGQYFGPGTRLTVT.

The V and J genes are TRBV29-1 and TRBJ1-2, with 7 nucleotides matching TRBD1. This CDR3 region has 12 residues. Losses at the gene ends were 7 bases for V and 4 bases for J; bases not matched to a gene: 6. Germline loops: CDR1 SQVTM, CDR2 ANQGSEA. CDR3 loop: CSATGVAYGYTF. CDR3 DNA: TGCAGCGCCACAGGGGTTGCCTATGGCTACACCTTC.

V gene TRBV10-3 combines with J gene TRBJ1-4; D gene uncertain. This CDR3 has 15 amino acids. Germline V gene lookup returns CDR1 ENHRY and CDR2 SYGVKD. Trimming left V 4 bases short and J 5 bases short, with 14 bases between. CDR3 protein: CAISGTPPGNEKLFF. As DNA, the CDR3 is TGTGCCATCAGTGGTACACCTCCGGGGAATGAAAAACTGTTTTTT.

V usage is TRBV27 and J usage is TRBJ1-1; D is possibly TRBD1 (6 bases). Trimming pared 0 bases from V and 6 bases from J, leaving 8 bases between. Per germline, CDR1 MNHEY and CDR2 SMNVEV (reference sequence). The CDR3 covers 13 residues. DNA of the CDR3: TGTGCCAGCAGTTTATCTGGGACACCTGAAGCTTTCTTT. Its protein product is CASSLSGTPEAFF.

CDR3 protein: CASSSGTGNSGANVLTF. In DNA form, the CDR3 reads TGTGCCAGCAGTTCCGGGACAGGGAACTCTGGGGCCAACGTCCTGACTTTC. The rearrangement links TRBV27 to TRBJ2-6; TRBD1 matches at 9 bases. Germline V gene data show CDR1 as MNHEY and CDR2 as SMNVEV (reference sequence). The ends lost 4 bases at V and 0 bases at J; junction bases unmatched: 4. The CDR3 length is 17 residues.

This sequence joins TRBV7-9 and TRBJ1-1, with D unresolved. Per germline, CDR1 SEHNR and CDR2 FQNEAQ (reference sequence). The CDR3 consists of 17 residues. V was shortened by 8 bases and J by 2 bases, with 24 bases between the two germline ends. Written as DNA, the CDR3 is TGTGCCAGCCATGGTTTGGGCAGGTCGCTATCCAACACTGAAGCTTTCTTT. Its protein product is CASHGLGRSLSNTEAFF.

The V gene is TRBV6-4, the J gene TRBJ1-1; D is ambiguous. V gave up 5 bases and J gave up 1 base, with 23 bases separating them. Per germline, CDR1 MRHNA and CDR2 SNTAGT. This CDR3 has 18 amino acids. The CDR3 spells CASSFQTPRGGPNTEAFF. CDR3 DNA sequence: TGTGCCAGCAGTTTTCAAACACCTCGAGGAGGACCGAACACTGAAGCTTTCTTT.

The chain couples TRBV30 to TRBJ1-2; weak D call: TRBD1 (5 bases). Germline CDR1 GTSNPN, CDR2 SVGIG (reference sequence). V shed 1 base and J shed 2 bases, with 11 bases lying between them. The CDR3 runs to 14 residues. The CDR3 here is CAWSERRVNYGYTF. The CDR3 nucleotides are TGTGCCTGGAGTGAACGCAGGGTAAACTATGGCTACACCTTC.

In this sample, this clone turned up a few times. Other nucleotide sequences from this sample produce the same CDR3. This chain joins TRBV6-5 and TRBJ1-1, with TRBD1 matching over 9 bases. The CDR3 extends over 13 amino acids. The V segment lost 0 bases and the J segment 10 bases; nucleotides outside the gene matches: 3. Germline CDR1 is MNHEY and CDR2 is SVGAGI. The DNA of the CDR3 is TGTGCCAGCAGTTACTCGGGACAGGGTAGAGCTTTCTTT. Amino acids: CASSYSGQGRAFF.

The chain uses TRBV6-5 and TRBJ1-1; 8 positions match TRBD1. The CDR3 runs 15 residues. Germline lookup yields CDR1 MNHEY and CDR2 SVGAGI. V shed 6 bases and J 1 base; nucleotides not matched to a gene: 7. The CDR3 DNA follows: TGTGCCAGCAGGTCAGGGGGCGGAAGGAACACTGAAGCTTTCTTT. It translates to CASRSGGGRNTEAFF.

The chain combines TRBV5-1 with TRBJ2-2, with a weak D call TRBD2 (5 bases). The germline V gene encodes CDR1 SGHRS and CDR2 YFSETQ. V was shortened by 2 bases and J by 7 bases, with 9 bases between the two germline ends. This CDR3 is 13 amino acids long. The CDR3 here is CASSFEGSGELFF. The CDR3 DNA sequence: TGCGCCAGCAGCTTTGAGGGTAGCGGGGAGCTGTTTTTT.

CDR3 coding DNA: TGTGCCAGCAGCTTAGGACATAATTACAATCAGCCCCAGCATTTT. This encodes CASSLGHNYNQPQHF. J is TRBJ1-5 and V is TRBV7-2; D is ambiguous. This CDR3 has 15 amino acids. CDR1 is SGHTA, CDR2 FQGNSA, per germline. V was pared by 1 base and J by 3 bases, with 10 bases between.

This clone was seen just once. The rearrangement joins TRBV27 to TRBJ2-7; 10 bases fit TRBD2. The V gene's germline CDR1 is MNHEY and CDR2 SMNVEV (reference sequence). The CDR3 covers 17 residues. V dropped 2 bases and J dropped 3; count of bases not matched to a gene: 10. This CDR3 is CASSLVASGRAFYEQYF. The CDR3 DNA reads TGTGCCAGCAGTTTAGTGGCAAGCGGGAGGGCCTTCTACGAGCAGTACTTC.